Sequencing of this T cell receptor (beta chain) was carried out in a study of Graves' ophthalmopathy and Graves' hyperthyroidism. The CDR3 extends over 14 amino acids. The V gene's germline CDR1 is MNHEY and CDR2 SVGAGI. J gave up 5 bases and V 6 bases, and 7 bases lay outside the gene matches. TCR beta CDR3 amplification used RNA transcripts. Second-round multiplex PCR came after a first-round RT-PCR that employed HTBI primers. TCRdb re-called the multiplex PCR reads through MiXCR, storing one row per CDR3 protein. The table lists around 1.1 million distinct CDR3 sequences, roughly 35% of them singletons.

The TCR was taken from an adult man with Graves' hyperthyroidism. The specimen was peripheral blood or thyroid tissue (not recorded which). This chain uses TRBV6-5 with TRBJ2-5, with TRBD1 identical over 9 bases. The CDR3, as DNA: TGTGCCAGCAGGGGGACAGGGAGGTCGGAGACCCAGTACTTC. Its translation: CASRGTGRSETQYF.